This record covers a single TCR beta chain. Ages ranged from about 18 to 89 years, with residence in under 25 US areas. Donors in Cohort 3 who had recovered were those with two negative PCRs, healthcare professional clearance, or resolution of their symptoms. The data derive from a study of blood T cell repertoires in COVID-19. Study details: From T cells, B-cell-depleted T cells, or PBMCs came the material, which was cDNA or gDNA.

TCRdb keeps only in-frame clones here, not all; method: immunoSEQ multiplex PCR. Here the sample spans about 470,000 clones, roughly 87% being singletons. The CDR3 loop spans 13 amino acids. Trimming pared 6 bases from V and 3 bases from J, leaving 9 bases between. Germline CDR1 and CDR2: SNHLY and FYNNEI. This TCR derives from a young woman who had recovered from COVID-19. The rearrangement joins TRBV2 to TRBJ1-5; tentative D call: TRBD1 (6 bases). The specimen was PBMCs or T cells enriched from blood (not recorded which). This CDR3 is CASSQGTNQPQHF. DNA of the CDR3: TGTGCCAGCAGCCAGGGGACCAATCAGCCCCAGCATTTT.